This record looks at one TCR beta chain sequence and its context. The antigen remains unidentified. CDR1 LNHDA and CDR2 SQIVND come from the germline V gene (reference sequence). V was pared by 7 bases and J by 0 bases, with 10 bases between. This CDR3 comprises 15 residues. Each and every patient relapsed after autologous stem cell transplantation, and patients got differing brentuximab vedotin exposure. These data belong to a study of PD-1 blockade in classical Hodgkin lymphoma. Study as a whole: Patients were infused with nivolumab 3 mg/kg every 2 weeks. Study-level points and caveats: Complete responders' diversity at baseline resembled that of newly diagnosed patients.

Clones were read by immunoSEQ multiplex PCR, and TCRdb kept only the in-frame ones, dropping some. The sample has 20,000 to 25,000 clones; around three quarters are singletons. Sequences were derived from peripheral blood mononuclear cells (PBMCs), sampled before the second cycle of nivolumab. The sequence was obtained from a human donor with classical Hodgkin lymphoma. The chain uses TRBV19 and TRBJ2-6; a weak D match, TRBD2 (5 bases). This CDR3 reads CASTLRGSGANVLTF. The CDR3 nucleotides are TGTGCCAGTACCCTTCGGGGCTCTGGGGCCAACGTCCTGACTTTC. Full variable domain (outside the CDR3, taken from reference TRBV19 and TRBJ2-6): DGGITQSPKYLFRKEGQNVTLSCEQNLNHDAMYWYRQDPGQGLRLIYYSQIVNDFQKGDIAEGYSVSREKKESFPLTVTSAQKNPTAFYLCASTLRGSGANVLTFGAGSRLTVL.